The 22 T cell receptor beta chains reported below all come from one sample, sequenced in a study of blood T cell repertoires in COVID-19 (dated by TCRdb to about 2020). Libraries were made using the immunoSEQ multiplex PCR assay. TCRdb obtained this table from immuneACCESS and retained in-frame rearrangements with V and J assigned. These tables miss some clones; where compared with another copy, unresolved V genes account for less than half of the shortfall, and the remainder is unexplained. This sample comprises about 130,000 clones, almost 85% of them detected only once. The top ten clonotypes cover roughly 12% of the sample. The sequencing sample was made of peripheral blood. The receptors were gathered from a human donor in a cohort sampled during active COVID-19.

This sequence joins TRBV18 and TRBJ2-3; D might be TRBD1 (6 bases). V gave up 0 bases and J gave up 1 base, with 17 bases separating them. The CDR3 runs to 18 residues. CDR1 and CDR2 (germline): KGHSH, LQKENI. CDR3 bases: TGTGCCAGCTCACCACCAAGTACAGGCAGGGGAGGCACAGATACGCAGTATTTT. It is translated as CASSPPSTGRGGTDTQYF.

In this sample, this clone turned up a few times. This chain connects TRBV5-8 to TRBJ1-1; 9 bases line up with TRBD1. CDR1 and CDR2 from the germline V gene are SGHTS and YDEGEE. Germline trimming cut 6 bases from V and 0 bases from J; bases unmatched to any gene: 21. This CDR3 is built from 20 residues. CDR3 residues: CASNPGQGTFKGLVNTEAFF. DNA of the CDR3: TGTGCCAGCAATCCGGGACAGGGTACTTTTAAGGGTCTTGTGAACACTGAAGCTTTCTTT.

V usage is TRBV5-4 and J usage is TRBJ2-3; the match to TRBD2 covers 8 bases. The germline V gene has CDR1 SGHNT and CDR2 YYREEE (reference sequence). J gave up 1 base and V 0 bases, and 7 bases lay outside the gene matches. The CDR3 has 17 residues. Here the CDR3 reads CASSLAAAGGRTDTQYF. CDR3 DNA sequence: TGTGCCAGCAGCTTGGCCGCGGCGGGGGGCCGCACAGATACGCAGTATTTT.

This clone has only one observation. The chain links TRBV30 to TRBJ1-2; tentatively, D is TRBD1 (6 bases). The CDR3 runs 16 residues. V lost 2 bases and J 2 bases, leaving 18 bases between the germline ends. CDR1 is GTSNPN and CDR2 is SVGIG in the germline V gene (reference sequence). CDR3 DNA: TGTGCCTGGAGTCTCCCCTCAGGGGCGGCAAACTATGGCTACACCTTC. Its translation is CAWSLPSGAANYGYTF.

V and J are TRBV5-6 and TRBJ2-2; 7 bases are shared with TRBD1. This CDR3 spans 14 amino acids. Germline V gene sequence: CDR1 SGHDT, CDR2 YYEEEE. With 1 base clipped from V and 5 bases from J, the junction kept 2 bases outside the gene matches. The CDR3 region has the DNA TGTGCCAGCAGCTTGACAGGGGATACCGGGGAGCTGTTTTTT. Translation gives CASSLTGDTGELFF.

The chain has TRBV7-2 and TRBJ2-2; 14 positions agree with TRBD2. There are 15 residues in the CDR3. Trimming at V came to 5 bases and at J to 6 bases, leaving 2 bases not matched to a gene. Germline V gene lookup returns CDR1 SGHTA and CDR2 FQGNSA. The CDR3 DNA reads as TGTGCCAGCAGCCTGACTAGCGGGGGGGCCGGGGAGCTGTTTTTT. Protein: CASSLTSGGAGELFF.

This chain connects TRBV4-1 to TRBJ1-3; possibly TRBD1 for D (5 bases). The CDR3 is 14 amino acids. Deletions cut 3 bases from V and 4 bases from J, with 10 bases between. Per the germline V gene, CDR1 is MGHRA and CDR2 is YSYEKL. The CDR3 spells CASSHQGAGNTIYF. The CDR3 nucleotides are TGCGCCAGCAGCCACCAGGGCGCAGGAAACACCATATATTTT.

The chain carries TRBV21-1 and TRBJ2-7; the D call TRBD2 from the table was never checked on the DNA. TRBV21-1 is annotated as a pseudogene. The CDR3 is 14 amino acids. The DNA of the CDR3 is TGTGCCAGCAGACCGGGTTTTCTGTACTACGAGCAGTACTTC. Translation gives CASRPGFLYYEQYF.

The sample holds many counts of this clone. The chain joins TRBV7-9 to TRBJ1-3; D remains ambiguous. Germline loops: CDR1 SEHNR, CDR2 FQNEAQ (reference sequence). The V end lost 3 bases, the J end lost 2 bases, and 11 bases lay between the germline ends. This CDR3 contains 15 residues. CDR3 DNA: TGTGCCAGCAGCTTCCTCGGGGAGGCTGGAAACACCATATATTTT. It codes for CASSFLGEAGNTIYF.

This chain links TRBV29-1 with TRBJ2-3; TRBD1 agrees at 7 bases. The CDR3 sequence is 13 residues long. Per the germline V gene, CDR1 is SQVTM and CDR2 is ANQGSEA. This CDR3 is CSTDRLSTDTQYF. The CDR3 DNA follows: TGCAGTACGGACAGGTTAAGCACAGATACGCAGTATTTT.

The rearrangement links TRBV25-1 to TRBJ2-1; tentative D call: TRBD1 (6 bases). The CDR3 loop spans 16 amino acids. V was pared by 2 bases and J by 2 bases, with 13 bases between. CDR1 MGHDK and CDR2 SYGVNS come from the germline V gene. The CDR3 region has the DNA TGTGCCAGCAGTGAAACTCAGGGGTTAGCCTACAATGAGCAGTTCTTC. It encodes CASSETQGLAYNEQFF.

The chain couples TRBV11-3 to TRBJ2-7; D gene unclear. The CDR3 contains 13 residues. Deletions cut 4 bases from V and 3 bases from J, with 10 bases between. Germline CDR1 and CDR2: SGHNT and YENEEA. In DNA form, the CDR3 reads TGTGCCAGCAGCTACTATATGGGCTACGAGCAGTACTTC. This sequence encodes CASSYYMGYEQYF. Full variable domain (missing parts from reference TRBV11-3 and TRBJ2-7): EAGVVQSPRYKIIEKKQPVAFWCNPISGHNTLYWYLQNLGQGPELLIRYENEEAVDDSQLPKDRFSAERLKGVDSTLKIQPAELGDSAVYLCASSYYMGYEQYFGPGTRLTVT.

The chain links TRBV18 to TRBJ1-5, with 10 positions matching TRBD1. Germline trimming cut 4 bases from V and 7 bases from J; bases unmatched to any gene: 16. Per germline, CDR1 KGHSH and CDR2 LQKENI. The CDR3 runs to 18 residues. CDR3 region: CASSRGPGTGDTSQPQHF. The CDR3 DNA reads TGTGCCAGCTCACGGGGACCCGGGACAGGGGATACTAGCCAGCCCCAGCATTTT.

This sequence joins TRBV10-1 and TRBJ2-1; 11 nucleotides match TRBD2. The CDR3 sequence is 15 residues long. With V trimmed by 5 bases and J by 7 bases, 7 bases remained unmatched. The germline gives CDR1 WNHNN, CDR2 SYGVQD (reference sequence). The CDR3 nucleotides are TGCGCCAGCAGTTCCGGGACTAGCGGAAAAAATGAGCAGTTCTTC. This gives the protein CASSSGTSGKNEQFF.

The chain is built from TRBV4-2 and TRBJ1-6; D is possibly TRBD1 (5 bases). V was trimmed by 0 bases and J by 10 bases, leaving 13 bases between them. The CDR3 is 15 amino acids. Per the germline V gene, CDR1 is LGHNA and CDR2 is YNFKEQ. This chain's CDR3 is CASSQETGGWSPLHF. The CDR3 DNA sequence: TGTGCCAGCAGCCAAGAGACGGGGGGATGGTCACCCCTCCACTTT.

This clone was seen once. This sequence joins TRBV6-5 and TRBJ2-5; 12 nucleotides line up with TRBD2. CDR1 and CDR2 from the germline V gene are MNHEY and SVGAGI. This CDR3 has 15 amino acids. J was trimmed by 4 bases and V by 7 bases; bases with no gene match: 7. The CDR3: CASTPLAGGPETQYF. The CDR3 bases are TGTGCCAGCACACCTCTAGCGGGGGGGCCAGAGACCCAGTACTTC.

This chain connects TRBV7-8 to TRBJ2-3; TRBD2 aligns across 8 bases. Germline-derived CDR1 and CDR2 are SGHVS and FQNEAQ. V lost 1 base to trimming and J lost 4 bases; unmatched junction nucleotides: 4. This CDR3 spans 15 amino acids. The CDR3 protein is CASSLVSGAADTQYF. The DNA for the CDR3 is TGTGCCAGCAGCTTAGTTAGCGGGGCCGCAGATACGCAGTATTTT.

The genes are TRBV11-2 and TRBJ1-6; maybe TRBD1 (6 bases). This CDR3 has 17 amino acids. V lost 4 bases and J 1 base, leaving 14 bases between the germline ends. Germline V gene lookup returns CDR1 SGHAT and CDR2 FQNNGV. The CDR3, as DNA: TGTGCCAGCAGCTCCCGTGCAGGGGTTTCCTATAATTCACCCCTCCACTTT. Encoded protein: CASSSRAGVSYNSPLHF. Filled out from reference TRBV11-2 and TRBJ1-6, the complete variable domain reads EAGVAQSPRYKIIEKRQSVAFWCNPISGHATLYWYQQILGQGPKLLIQFQNNGVVDDSQLPKDRFSAERLKGVDSTLKIQPAKLEDSAVYLCASSSRAGVSYNSPLHFGNGTRLTVT.

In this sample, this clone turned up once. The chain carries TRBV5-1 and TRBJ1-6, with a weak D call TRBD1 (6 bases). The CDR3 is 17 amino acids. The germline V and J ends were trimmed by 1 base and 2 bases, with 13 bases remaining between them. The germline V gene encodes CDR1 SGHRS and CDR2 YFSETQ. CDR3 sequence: CASSLTRTDAYNSPLHF. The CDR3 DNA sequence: TGCGCCAGCAGCTTGACCCGGACAGACGCCTATAATTCACCCCTCCACTTT. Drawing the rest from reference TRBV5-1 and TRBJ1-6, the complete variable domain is KAGVTQTPRYLIKTRGQQVTLSCSPISGHRSVSWYQQTPGQGLQFLFEYFSETQRNKGNFPGRFSGRQFSNSRSEMNVSTLELGDSALYLCASSLTRTDAYNSPLHFGNGTRLTVT.

CDR3 sequence reads: CASAGPSEQYF. CDR3 in DNA: TGTGCCAGCGCGGGCCCATCCGAGCAGTACTTC. The chain employs TRBV27 and TRBJ2-7, with D perhaps matching TRBD2 (5 bases). This CDR3 is 11 amino acids long. V shed 8 bases and J shed 6 bases, with 11 bases lying between them. Germline CDR1 MNHEY, CDR2 SMNVEV (reference sequence).

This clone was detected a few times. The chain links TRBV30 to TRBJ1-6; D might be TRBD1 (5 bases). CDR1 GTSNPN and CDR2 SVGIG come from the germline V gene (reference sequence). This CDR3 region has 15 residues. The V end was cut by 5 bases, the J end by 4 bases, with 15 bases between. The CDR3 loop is CAWELRATYNSPLHF. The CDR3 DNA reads TGTGCCTGGGAGCTCAGGGCAACTTATAATTCACCCCTCCACTTT.

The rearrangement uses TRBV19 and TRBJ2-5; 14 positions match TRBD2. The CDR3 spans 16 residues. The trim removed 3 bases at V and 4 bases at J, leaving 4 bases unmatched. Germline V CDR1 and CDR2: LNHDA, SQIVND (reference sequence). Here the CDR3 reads CASSMRGLAGVETQYF. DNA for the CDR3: TGTGCCAGTAGTATGAGGGGACTAGCGGGGGTAGAGACCCAGTACTTC.